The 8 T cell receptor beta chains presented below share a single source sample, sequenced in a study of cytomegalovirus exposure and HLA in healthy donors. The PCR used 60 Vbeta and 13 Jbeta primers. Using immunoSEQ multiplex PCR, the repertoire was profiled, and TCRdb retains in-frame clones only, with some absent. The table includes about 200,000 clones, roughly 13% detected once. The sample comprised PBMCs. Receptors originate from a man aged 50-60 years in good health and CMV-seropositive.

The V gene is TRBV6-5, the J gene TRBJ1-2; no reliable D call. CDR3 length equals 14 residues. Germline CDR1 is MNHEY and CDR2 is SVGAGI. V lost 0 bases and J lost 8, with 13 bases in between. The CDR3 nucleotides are TGTGCCAGCAGTTACTCGAGCCCCAGCGGGGGCTACACCTTC. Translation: CASSYSSPSGGYTF.

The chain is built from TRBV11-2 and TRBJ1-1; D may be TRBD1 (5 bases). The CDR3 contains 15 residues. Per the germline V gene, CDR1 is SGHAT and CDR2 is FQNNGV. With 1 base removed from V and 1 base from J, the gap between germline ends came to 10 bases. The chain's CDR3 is CASSLGLGANTEAFF. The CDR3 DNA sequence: TGTGCCAGCAGCTTAGGCCTAGGGGCGAACACTGAAGCTTTCTTT.

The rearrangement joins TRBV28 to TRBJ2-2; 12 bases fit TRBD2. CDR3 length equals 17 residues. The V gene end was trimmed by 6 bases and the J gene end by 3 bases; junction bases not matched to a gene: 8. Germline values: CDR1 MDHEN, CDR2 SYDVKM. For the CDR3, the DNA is TGTGCCAGCAGCCTAACTAGCGGGGGGCCCCACACCGGGGAGCTGTTTTTT. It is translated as CASSLTSGGPHTGELFF.

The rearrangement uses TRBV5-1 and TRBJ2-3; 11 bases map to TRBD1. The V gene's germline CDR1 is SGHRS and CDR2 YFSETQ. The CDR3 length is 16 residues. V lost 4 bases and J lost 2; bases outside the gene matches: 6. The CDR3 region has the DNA TGCGCCAGCAGCCGGGGACAGGGGGACCTCACAGATACGCAGTATTTT. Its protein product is CASSRGQGDLTDTQYF.

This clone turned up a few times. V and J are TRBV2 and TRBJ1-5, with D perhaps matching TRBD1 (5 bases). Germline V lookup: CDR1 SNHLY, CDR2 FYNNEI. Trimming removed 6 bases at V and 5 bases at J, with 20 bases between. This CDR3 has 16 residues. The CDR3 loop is CASRGRKRDGDQPQHF. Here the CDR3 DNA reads TGTGCCAGCAGGGGCCGGAAGCGGGACGGCGATCAGCCCCAGCATTTT. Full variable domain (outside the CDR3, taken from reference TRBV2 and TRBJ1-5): EPEVTQTPSHQVTQMGQEVILRCVPISNHLYFYWYRQILGQKVEFLVSFYNNEISEKSEIFDDQFSVERPDGSNFTLKIRSTKLEDSAMYFCASRGRKRDGDQPQHFGDGTRLSIL.

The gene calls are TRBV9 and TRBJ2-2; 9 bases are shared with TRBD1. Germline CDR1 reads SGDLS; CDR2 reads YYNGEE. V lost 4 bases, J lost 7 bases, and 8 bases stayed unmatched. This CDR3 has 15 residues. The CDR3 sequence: CASSPWTGVGGELFF. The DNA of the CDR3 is TGTGCCAGCAGCCCGTGGACAGGGGTCGGCGGGGAGCTGTTTTTT.

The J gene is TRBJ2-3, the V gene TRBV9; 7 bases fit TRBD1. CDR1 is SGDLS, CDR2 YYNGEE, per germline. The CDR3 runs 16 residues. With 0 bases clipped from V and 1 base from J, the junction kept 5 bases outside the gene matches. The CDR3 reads CASSVEGARGTDTQYF. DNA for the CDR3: TGTGCCAGCAGCGTAGAGGGGGCGCGGGGCACAGATACGCAGTATTTT.

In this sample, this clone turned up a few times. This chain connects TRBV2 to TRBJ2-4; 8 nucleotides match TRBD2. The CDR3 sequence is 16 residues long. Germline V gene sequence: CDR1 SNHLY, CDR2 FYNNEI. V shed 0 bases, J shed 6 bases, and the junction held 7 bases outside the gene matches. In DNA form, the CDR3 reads TGTGCCAGCAGTGAAGCACGGGGGGGGCCAGTAAACATTCAGTACTTC. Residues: CASSEARGGPVNIQYF.